This T cell receptor beta chain was found in a study of blood T cell repertoires in COVID-19. Background on the study: Whether acute or convalescent, the COVID-19 samples came from the United States, Italy and Spain. T cells, B-cell-depleted T cells, or PBMCs supplied cDNA or gDNA.

Per germline, CDR1 SGHAT and CDR2 FQNNGV. The CDR3 extends over 15 amino acids. Losses at the gene ends were 5 bases for V and 6 bases for J; bases not matched to a gene: 7. In the original workflow: Amplification from reference gene primers served as the basis for estimated nucleated cell counts. The assay was immunoSEQ multiplex PCR, and TCRdb's table has in-frame clones only and misses some. That table is the source of V, J and clone size, and D and trimming were worked out from the DNA. The profile shows 200,000 to 250,000 clones, approximately 90% of them singletons. The gene calls are TRBV11-2 and TRBJ1-6, with TRBD1 matching over 7 bases. The sample consisted of peripheral blood. This receptor was obtained from a woman between 18 and 29 years old who had recovered from COVID-19. The CDR3 DNA reads as TGTGCCAGCAGCCCCCCTGGACAGGCTAATTCACCCCTCCACTTT. Its protein product is CASSPPGQANSPLHF.